The 3 T cell receptor beta chains below all came from one sample that was sequenced in a study of CD8+CD57+ T cells in acquired aplastic anemia. TCR beta VDJ and CDR3 profiling used genomic DNA as template. A single record per CDR3 protein comes from TCRdb applying MiXCR to the reads. The repertoire holds some 150,000 distinct CDR3 sequences, with around half as singletons. Those patients picked for sequencing had displayed CD8+CD57+ cell expansion on flow cytometry. Material for sequencing was sorted CD4+, CD8+, or CD8+CD57+ T cells (not recorded which) from PBMCs. These receptors all come from a human donor with aplastic anemia.

The sample holds many counts of this clonotype. V usage is TRBV10-3 and J usage is TRBJ2-2; 10 nucleotides agree with TRBD1. V shed 11 bases and J 4 bases; nucleotides not matched to a gene: 4. CDR1 is ENHRY, CDR2 SYGVKD, per germline. The CDR3 has 13 residues. Written as DNA, the CDR3 is TGTGCCCTACGACAGGGGGCCACCGGGGAGCTGTTTTTT. Residues: CALRQGATGELFF.

This clonotype was recorded only once. A much bigger clone sits one base away, suggesting this may be a read error. The gene calls are TRBV6-4 and TRBJ1-5; TRBD1 is a possible D gene (5 bases). Trimming took off 3 bases at V and 5 bases at J, with 17 bases between the two ends. This CDR3 comprises 16 residues. Germline V gene lookup returns CDR1 MRHNA and CDR2 SNTAGT. This CDR3 is CASSDFRAGKHQPQHF. The CDR3 coding sequence is TGTGCCAGCAGTGATTTTAGGGCAGGGAAACATCAGCCCCAGCATTTT.

The rearrangement links TRBV5-1 to TRBJ1-2; 9 nucleotides agree with TRBD1. Looked up from germline, CDR1 is SGHRS and CDR2 is YFSETQ. The V and J ends lost 5 bases and 1 base, in that order; junction bases with no gene match: 6. The CDR3 length is 15 residues. The CDR3 DNA reads TGCGCCAGCAGACCCGGACAGGGGATTAACTATGGCTACACCTTC. Its protein product is CASRPGQGINYGYTF.